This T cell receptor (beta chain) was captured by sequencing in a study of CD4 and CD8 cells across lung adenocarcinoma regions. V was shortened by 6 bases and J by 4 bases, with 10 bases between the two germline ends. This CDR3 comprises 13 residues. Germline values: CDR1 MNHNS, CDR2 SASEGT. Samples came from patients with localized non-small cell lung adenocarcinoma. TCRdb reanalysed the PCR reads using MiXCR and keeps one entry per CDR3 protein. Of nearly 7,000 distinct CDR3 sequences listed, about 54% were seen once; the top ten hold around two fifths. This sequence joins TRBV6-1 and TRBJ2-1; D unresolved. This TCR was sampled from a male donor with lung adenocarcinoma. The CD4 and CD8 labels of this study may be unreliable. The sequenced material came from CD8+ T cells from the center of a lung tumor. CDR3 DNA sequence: TGTGCCAGCAGGGAACGAGCGTACAATGAGCAGTTCTTC. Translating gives CASRERAYNEQFF.